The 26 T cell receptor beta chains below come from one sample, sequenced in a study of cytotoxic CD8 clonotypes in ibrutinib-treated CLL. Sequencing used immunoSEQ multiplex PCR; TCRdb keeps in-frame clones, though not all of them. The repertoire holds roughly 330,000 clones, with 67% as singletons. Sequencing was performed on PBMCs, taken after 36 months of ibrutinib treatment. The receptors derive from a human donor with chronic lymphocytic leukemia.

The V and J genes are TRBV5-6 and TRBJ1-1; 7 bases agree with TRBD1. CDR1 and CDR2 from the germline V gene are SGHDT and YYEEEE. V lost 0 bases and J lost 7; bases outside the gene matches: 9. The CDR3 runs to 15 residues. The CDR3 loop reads CASSLGAGGLLEAFF. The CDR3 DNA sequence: TGTGCCAGCAGCTTGGGGGCAGGGGGTTTACTTGAAGCTTTCTTT.

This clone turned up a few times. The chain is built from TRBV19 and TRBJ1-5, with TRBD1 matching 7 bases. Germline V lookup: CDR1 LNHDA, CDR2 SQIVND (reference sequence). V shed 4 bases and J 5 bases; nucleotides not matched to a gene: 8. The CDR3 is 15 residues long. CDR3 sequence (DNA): TGTGCCAGTAGTACCGTTGGCAGGGGGGATCAGCCCCAGCATTTT. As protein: CASSTVGRGDQPQHF.

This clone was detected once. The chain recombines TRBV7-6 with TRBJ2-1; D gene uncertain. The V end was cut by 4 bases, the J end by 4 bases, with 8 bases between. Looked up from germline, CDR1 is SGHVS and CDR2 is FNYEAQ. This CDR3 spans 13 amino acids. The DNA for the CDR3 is TGTGCCAGCAGCTACGGACGGTACAATGAGCAGTTCTTC. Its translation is CASSYGRYNEQFF.

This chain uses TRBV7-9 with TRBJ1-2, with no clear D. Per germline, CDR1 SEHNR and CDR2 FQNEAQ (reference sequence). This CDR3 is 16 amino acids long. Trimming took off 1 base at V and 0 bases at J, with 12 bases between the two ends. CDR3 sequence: CASSLVGASTNYGYTF. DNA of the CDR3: TGTGCCAGCAGCTTAGTAGGAGCAAGCACTAACTATGGCTACACCTTC.

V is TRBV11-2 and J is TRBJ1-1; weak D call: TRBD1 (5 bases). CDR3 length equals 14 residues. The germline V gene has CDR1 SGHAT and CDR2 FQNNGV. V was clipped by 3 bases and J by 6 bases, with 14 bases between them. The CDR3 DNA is TGTGCCAGCAGCTTGTCAGGGTATAGCTCTGAAGCTTTCTTT. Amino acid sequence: CASSLSGYSSEAFF.

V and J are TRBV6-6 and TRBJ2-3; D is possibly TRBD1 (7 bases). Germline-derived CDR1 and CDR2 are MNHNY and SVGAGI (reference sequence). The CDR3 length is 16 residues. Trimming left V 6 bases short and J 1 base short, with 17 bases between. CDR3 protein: CASSRGTAIRTDTQYF. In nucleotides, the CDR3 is TGTGCCAGCAGCCGCGGGACAGCTATCCGCACAGATACGCAGTATTTT.

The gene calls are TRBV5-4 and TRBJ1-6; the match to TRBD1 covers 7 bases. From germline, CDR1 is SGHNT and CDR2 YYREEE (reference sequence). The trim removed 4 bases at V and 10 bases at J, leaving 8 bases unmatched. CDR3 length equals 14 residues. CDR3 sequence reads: CASSKDRAGSPLHF. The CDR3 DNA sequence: TGTGCCAGCAGCAAAGACAGGGCCGGGTCACCCCTCCACTTT.

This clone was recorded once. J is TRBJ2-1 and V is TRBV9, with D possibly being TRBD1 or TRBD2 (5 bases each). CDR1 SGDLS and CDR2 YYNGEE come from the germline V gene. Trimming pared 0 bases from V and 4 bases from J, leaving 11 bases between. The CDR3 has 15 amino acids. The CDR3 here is CASSVDGTEYNEQFF. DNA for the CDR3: TGTGCCAGCAGCGTAGACGGGACCGAGTACAATGAGCAGTTCTTC.

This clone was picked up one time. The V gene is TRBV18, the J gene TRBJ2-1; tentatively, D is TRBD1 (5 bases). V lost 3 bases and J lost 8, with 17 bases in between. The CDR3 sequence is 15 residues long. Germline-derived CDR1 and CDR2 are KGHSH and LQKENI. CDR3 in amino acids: CASSPQLTWGDEQFF. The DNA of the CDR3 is TGTGCCAGCTCACCCCAACTTACATGGGGCGATGAGCAGTTCTTC.

CDR3 in amino acids: CASSDREGETQYF. In DNA form, the CDR3 reads TGTGCCAGCAGCGACAGGGAAGGAGAGACCCAGTACTTC. The chain recombines TRBV7-8 with TRBJ2-5; 7 nucleotides align to TRBD1. Germline V gene sequence: CDR1 SGHVS, CDR2 FQNEAQ. The CDR3 has 13 amino acids. V was pared by 5 bases and J by 4 bases, with 4 bases of the junction left unmatched.

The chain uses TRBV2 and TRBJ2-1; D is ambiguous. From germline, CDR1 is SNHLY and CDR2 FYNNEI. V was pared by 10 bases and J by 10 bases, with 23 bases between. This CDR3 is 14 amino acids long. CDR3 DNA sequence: TGTGCCATCCGAATTTACGAGTCACCTCTCGAGCAGTTCTTC. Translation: CAIRIYESPLEQFF.

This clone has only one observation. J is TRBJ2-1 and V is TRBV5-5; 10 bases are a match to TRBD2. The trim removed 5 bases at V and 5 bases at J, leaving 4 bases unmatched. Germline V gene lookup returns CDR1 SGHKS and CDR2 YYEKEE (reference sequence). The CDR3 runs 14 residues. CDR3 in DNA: TGTGCCAGCAGGTTCGGACTAGCGGACAATGAGCAGTTCTTC. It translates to CASRFGLADNEQFF.

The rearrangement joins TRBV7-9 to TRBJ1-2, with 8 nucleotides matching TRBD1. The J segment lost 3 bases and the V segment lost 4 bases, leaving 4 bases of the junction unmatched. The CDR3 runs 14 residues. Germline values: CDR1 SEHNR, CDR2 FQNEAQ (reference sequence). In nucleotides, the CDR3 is TGTGCCAGCAGCTCGACAGGGGAGGACTATGGCTACACCTTC. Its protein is CASSSTGEDYGYTF.

Here the CDR3 DNA reads TGTGCCACCAGCCCTCGCGACGGCTCCTACGAGCAGTACTTC. Amino acid sequence: CATSPRDGSYEQYF. This chain joins TRBV15 and TRBJ2-7; D is uncertain. Germline CDR1 LNHNV, CDR2 YYDKDF (reference sequence). This CDR3 is built from 14 residues. V was clipped by 5 bases and J by 0 bases, with 11 bases between them.

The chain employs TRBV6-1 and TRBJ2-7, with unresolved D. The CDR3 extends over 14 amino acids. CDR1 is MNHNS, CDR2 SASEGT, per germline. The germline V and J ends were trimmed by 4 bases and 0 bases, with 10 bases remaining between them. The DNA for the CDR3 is TGTGCCAGCAGTGCTCGGCACCTCTCCTACGAGCAGTACTTC. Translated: CASSARHLSYEQYF.

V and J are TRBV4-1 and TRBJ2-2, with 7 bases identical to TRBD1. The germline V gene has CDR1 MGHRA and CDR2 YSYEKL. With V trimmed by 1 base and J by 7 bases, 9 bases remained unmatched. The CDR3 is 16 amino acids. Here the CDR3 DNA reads TGCGCCAGCAGCCAAGCCCCACAGGGGTCGGGCGGGGAGCTGTTTTTT. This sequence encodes CASSQAPQGSGGELFF.

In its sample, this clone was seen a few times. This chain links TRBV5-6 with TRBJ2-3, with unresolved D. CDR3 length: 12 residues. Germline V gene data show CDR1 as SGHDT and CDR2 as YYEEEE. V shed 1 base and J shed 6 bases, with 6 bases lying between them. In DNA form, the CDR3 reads TGTGCCAGCAGCTTGATCGAGGATACGCAGTATTTT. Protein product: CASSLIEDTQYF.

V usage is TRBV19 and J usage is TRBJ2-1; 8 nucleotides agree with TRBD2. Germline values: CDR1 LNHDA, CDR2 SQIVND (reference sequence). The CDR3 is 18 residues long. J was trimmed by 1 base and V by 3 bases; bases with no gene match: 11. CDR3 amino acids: CASSIREGLKWSYNEQFF. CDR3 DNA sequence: TGTGCCAGTAGTATTCGGGAGGGCCTCAAATGGTCCTACAATGAGCAGTTCTTC.

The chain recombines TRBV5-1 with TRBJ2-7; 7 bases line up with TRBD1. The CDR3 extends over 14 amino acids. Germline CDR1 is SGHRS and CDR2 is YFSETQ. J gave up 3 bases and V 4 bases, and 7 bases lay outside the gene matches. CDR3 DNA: TGCGCCAGCAGCCCGACAGGGATAGGCTACGAGCAGTACTTC. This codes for CASSPTGIGYEQYF.

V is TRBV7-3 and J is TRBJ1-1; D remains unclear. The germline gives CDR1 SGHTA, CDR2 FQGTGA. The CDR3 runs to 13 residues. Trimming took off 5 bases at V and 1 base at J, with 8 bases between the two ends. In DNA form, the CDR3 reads TGTGCCAGCAGCGCAACAAGGAACACTGAAGCTTTCTTT. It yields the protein CASSATRNTEAFF.

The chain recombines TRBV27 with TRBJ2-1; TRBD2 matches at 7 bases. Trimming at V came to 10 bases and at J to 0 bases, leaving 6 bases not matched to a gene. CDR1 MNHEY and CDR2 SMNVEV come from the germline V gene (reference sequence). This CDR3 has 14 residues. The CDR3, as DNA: TGTGCCACCCATCGGGGGGACTCCTACAATGAGCAGTTCTTC. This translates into CATHRGDSYNEQFF.

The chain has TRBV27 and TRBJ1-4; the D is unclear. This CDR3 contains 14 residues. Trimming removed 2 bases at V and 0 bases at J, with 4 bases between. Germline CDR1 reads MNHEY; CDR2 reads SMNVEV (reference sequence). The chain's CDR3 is CASSLKSTNEKLFF. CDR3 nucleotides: TGTGCCAGCAGTTTAAAATCAACTAATGAAAAACTGTTTTTT.

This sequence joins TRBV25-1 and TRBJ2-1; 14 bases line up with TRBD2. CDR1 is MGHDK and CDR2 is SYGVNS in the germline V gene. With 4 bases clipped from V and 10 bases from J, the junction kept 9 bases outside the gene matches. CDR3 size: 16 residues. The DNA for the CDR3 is TGTGCCAGCAGTGCTCCGGGACTAGCGGGAGCACGGGAGCAGTTCTTC. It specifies CASSAPGLAGAREQFF.

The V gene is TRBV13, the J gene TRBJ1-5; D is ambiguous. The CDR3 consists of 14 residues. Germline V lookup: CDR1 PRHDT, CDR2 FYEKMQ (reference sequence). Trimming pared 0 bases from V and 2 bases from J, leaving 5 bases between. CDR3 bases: TGTGCCAGCAGCTTAGGATCCGGCAATCAGCCCCAGCATTTT. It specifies CASSLGSGNQPQHF.

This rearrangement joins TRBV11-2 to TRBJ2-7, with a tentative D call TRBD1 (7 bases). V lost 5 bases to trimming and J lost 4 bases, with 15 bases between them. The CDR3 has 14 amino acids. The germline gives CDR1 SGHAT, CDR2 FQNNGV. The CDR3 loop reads CASSRGTEEYEQYF. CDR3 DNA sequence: TGTGCCAGCAGCCGCGGGACAGAAGAGTACGAGCAGTACTTC.

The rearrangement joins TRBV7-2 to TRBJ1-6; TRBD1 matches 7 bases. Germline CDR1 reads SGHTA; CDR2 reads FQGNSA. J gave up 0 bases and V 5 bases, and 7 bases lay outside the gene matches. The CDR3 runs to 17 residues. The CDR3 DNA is TGTGCCAGCAGCACGAGACAGGGAAGCTCCTATAATTCACCCCTCCACTTT. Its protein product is CASSTRQGSSYNSPLHF.